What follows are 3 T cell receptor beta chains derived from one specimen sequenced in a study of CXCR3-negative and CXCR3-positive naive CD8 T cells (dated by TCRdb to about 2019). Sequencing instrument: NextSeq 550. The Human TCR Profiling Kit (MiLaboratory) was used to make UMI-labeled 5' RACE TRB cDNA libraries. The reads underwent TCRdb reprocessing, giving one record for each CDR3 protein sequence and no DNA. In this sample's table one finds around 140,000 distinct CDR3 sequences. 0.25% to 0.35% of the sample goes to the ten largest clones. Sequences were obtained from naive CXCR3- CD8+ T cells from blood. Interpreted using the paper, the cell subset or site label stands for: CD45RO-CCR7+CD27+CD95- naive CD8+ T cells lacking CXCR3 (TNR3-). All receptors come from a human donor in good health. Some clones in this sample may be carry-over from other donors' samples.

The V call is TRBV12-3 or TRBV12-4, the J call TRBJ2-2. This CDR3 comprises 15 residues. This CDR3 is CASSLRSGSNGELFF.

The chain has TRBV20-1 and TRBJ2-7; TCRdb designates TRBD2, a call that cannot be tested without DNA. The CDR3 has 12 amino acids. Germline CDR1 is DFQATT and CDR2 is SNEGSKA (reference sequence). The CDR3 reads CSVEGNSYEQYF.

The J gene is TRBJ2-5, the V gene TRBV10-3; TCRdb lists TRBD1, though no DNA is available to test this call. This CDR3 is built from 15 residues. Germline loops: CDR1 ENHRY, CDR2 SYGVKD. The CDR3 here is CAISSGGAEEETQYF.